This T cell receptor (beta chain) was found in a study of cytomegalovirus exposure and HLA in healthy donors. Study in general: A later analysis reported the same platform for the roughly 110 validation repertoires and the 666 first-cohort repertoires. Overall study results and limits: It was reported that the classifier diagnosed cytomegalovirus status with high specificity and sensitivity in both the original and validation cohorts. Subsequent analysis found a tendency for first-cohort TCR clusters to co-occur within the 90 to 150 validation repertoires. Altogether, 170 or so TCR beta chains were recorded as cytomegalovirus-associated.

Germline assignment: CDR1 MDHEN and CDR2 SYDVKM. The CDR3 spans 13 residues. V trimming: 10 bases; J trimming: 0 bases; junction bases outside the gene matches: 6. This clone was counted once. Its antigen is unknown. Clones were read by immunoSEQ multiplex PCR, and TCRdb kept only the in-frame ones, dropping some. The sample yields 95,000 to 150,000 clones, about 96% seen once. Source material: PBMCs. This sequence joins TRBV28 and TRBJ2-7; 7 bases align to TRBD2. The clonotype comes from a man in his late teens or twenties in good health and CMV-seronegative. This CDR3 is CATSGKSSYEQYF. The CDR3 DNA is TGTGCCACCAGCGGGAAGAGCTCCTACGAGCAGTACTTC.